This T cell receptor beta chain stems from a study of shared clonotypes between healthy human individuals. As for the study in general: CD4 naive and CD4 memory each took three plates per donor, while CD8 naive took two and CD8 memory one. Study-wide results and caveats: Deeper or shallower sequencing was expected to change how clonotypes are shared among donors.

The authors' processing: ImmunoSEQ gave junction-only sequences without quality scores, so filtering differed. Sequencing used immunoSEQ multiplex PCR; TCRdb keeps in-frame clones, though not all of them. V, J and clone size are taken as reported in that table, and D and trimming were inferred from the DNA itself. The data hold about 2.2 million clones, with 93% observed a single time. CD45RO negativity and positive selection for CCR7 defined naive CD8 cells, a population that excluded terminally differentiated effector memory CD45RA+ cells. Notes on this clone: Its antigen is unknown.

Unmatched junction bases numbered 10, after V lost 2 bases and J lost 12 bases. CDR1 and CDR2 (germline): MDHEN, SYDVKM. This CDR3 has 15 amino acids. Specimen: naive CD8+ T cells from PBMCs. The origin of this receptor is a man in his late teens or twenties in good health. Some clones in this sample may be carry-over from other donors' samples. The chain is built from TRBV28 and TRBJ2-1; 10 bases fit TRBD2. The CDR3 region has the DNA TGTGCCAGCAGTTTAAGCTTTGGGACTAGCGTTTGGCAGTTCTTC. Its translation: CASSLSFGTSVWQFF.